The clone carrying this T cell receptor (beta chain) has ten or more counts. A sample-barcoded 5' primer and a J-beta primer mix were used in a second PCR of roughly 7 to 11 cycles. One entry per CDR3 protein, called by TCRdb with MiXCR from the 5' RACE reads. This repertoire shows around 800,000 distinct CDR3 sequences, about half found once; its top ten account for 15% to 20%. CDR1 is LGHNA and CDR2 is YNFKEQ in the germline V gene. The length of the CDR3 is 19 residues. The trim removed 1 base at V and 3 bases at J, leaving 15 bases unmatched. This sample stems from a study of blood T cells in healthy people across ages.

The V gene is TRBV4-2, the J gene TRBJ2-7, with 10 bases that match TRBD2. The TCR comes from a man of 80 years or more in good health. What was sequenced was blood. The CDR3 here is CASSQVGREIAGGYYEQYF. CDR3 sequence (DNA): TGTGCCAGCAGCCAAGTCGGCAGGGAGATAGCGGGAGGATACTACGAGCAGTACTTC.